The clone carrying this TCR beta chain has a count of ten or more. TCRdb redid the calling of the 5' RACE reads with MiXCR, one entry per CDR3 protein. The table has more than 35,000 distinct CDR3 sequences, 9% to 12% seen once. This specimen belongs to a study of neurological immune-mediated disorders. Germline assignment: CDR1 SGHTA and CDR2 FQGNSA. The CDR3 is 14 residues long. V lost 5 bases, J lost 14 bases, and 8 bases stayed unmatched. The TCR sequence derives from a woman aged 25 to 39 with HTLV-1-associated myelopathy (HAM/TSP). The chain couples TRBV7-2 to TRBJ2-1; 14 bases are a match to TRBD2. The material sequenced was PBMCs. The CDR3 here is CASSQGLAGVLEFF. CDR3 DNA: TGTGCCAGCAGCCAGGGACTAGCGGGGGTTTTGGAGTTCTTC. The full variable domain, in which reference TRBV7-2 and TRBJ2-1 provide the parts outside the CDR3, is GAGVSQSPSNKVTEKGKDVELRCDPISGHTALYWYRQSLGQGLEFLIYFQGNSAPDKSGLPSDRFSAERTGGSVSTLTIQRTQQEDSAVYLCASSQGLAGVLEFFGPGTRLTVL.